This record looks at one T cell receptor (beta chain) sequence and its context. The antigen it binds to is not known. Nothing much larger sits one base from this clone, and base qualities are not available. The data are from a study of blood T cell repertoires in COVID-19 (dated by TCRdb to 2018 to 2021). Turning to the overall study: Collaborator samples came from the United States, Italy and Spain and covered acute and convalescent phases of COVID-19. The dataset comprised deeply sampled blood TCRbeta repertoires from subjects exposed to, actively infected with, or recovered from COVID-19. The material from the prospective study consisted of cDNA or gDNA derived from T cells, B-cell-depleted T cells, or PBMCs. A de-identified subject ID, COVID-19 status, age in years and sex were almost always included in the sample metadata. Where HLA class I and class II types were available, the types were taken from metadata supplied by the sample provider, not from assay-based typing. Samples were obtained from the ongoing ImmuneRACE study (first 160 participants) and from 1,254 subjects provided by 6 global collaborators. A freely available public database, intended as a resource for researchers studying the immune response to SARS-CoV-2, is where the repertoires were released. Paper-wide results and their limitations: The quantity of clinical and demographic metadata differed by source and by participant and was supplied without curation.

The junction shows trimming of 5 bases on V and 3 bases on J, and the gene matches do not reach 10 bases of it. The germline V gene gives CDR1 as KGHSH and CDR2 as LQKENI. The cysteine opens and the phenylalanine closes a CDR3 of 16 amino acids. The entry retains the CDR3 DNA only, 48 bases that are in frame from base 1. TCRbeta CDR3 regions were amplified from genomic DNA using the immunoSEQ Assay, a bias-controlled multiplex PCR. The authors processed their data as follows. The number of nucleated cells in each sample was estimated from the amplification of reference gene primers within the assay. Sequence reads were collapsed and filtered to measure the absolute abundance of every unique TCRbeta CDR3 rearrangement. For each sample, productive Simpson clonality was calculated as the square root of Simpson's diversity index over productive rearrangements. The immuneACCESS repertoire file appears here via TCRdb, limited to in-frame rearrangements. These files lack a portion of the clones; in checked studies, under half of the deficit traces to unresolved V genes, and the cause of the others is not known. Clonal size and the V and J genes are those of that table, whereas D and trimming came from the DNA. This sample has about 350,000 clones in its table, and approximately 89% of those were observed once. The ten largest clonotypes hold around 4% of the sample.

One collaborating source in Seattle enrolled patients during active infection and followed them longitudinally through the course of disease. Each collaborating institution followed its own protocols to collect whole blood in K2EDTA tubes. For TCRbeta analysis, collaborators shipped samples as frozen whole blood, isolated PBMCs, or DNA extracted from either of those sample types. The sequence links TRBV18 to TRBJ2-7, with 10 central nucleotides matching TRBD1. Sample: peripheral blood. This clonotype originated in a woman in her fifties or sixties with COVID-19, enrolled during active disease. The encoded CDR3 is CASSSDRGTGDYEQYF. Read as DNA, the sequence is TGTGCCAGCTCAAGCGATAGGGGGACAGGGGACTACGAGCAGTACTTC.